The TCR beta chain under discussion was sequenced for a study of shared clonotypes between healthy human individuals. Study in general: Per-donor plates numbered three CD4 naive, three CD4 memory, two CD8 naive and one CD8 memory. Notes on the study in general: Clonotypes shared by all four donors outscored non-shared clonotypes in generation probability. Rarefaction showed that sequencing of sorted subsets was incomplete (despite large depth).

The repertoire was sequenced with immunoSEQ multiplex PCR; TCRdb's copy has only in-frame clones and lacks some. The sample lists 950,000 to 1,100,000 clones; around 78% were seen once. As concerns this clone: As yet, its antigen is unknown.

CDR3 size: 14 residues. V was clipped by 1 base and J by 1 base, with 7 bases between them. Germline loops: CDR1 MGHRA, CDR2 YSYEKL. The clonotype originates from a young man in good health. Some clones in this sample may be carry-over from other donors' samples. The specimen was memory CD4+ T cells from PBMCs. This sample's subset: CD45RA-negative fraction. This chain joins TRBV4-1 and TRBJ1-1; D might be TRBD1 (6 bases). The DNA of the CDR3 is TGCGCCAGCAGCCAAGGGGGACAGAACACTGAAGCTTTCTTT. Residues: CASSQGGQNTEAFF.